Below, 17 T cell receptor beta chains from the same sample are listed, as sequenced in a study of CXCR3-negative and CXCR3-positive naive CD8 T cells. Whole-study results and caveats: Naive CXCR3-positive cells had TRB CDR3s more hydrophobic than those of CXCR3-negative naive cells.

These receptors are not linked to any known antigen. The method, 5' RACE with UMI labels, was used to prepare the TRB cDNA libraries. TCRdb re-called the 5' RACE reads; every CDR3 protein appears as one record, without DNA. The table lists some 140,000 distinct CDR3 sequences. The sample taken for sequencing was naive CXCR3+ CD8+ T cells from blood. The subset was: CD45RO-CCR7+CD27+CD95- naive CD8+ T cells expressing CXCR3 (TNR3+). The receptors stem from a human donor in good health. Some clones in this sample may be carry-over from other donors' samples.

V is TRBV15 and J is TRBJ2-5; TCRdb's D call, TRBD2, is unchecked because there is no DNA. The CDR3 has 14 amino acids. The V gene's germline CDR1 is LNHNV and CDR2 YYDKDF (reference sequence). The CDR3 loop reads CATKLAGGGETQYF.

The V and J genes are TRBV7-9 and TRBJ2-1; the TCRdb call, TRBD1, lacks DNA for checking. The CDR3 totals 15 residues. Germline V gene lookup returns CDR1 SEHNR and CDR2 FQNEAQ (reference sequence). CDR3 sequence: CASSSRDSPLDEQFF.

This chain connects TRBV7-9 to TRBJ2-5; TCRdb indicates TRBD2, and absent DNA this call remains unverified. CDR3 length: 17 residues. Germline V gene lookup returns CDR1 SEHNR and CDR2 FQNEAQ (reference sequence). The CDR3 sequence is CASSLVSSGGPQETQYF.

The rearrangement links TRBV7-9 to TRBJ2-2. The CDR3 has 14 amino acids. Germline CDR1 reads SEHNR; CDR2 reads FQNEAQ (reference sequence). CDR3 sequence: CASSQAIGAGELFF.

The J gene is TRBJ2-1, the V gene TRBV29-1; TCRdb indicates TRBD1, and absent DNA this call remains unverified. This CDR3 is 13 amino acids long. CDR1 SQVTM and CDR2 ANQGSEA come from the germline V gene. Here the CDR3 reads CSVEGQPYNEQFF.

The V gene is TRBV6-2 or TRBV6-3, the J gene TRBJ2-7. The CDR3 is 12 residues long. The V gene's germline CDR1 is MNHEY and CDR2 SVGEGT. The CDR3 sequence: CASSPTSWEQYF.

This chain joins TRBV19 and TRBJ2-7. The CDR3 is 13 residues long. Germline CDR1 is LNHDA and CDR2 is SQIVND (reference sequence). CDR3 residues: CASSTGTSYEQYF.

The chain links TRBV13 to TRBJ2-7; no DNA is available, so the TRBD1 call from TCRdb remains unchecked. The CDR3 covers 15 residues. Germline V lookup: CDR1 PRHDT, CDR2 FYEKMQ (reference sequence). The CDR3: CASSEGASGRYEQYF.

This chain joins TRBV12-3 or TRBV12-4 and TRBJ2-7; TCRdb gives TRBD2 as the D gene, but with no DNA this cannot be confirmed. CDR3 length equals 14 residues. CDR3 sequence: CASTHGTSSYEQYF.

CDR3 region: CASPRAGQPQHF. The rearrangement links TRBV21-1 to TRBJ1-5. TRBV21-1 is a pseudogene. CDR3 size: 12 residues.

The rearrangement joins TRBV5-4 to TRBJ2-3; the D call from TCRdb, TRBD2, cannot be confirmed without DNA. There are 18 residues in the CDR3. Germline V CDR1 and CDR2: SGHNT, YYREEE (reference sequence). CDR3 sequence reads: CASSLAYSGTSRPDTQYF.

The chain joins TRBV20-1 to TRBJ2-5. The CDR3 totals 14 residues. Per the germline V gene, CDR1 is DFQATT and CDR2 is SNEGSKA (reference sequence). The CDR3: CSARDIQHQGTQYF.

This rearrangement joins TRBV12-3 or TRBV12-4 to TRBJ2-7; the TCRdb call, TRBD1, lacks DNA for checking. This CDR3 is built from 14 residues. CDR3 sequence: CATSLYRDSYEQYF.

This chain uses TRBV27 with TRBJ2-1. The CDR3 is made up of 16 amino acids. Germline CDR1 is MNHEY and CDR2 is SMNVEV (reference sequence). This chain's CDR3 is CASSLYAVSSYNEQFF.

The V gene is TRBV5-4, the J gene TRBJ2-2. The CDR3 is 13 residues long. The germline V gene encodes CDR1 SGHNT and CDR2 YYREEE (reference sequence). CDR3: CASSFGSAGELFF.

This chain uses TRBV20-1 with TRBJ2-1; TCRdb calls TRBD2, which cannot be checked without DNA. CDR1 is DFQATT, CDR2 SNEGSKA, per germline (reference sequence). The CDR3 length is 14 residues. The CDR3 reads CSARMRYDYNEQFF.

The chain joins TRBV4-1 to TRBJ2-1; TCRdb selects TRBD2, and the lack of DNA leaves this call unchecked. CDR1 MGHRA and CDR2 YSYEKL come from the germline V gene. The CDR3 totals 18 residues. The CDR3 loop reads CASSPETFGLAGGTEQFF.